This TCR beta chain was captured by sequencing in a study of blood T cell repertoires in COVID-19. The overall study: Samples of COVID-19 (acute and convalescent) were obtained from the United States, Italy and Spain.

Seattle patients were enrolled during active infection and followed longitudinally. The CDR3 extends over 14 amino acids. Germline CDR1 MNHEY, CDR2 SMNVEV (reference sequence). V lost 8 bases, J lost 6 bases, and 18 bases lay in between. Study processing details: Reference gene primer amplification gave nucleated cell count estimates. Clones were sequenced by immunoSEQ multiplex PCR, and TCRdb holds only the in-frame ones, with some missing. Clone size and the V and J calls come from that table; the DNA yielded D and trimming. The profile shows 250,000 to 350,000 clones, 84% of them singletons. This chain uses TRBV27 with TRBJ2-3, with D maybe TRBD2 (6 bases). The source is a human donor with COVID-19, enrolled during active disease. The donor label of this sample is uncertain. The specimen sequenced was peripheral blood. In DNA, the CDR3 is TGTGCCAGCGGGACTCTGGGCCGGGGGGATACGCAGTATTTT. Amino acid sequence: CASGTLGRGDTQYF.